This T cell receptor beta chain was recovered during a study of CD8+ T cells in alopecia areata. It was cDNA, reverse transcribed from extracted RNA, that served as the sequencing template. Sequencing used immunoSEQ multiplex PCR; TCRdb keeps in-frame clones, though not all of them. The data contain about 42,000 clones, 92% of them singletons. As to treatment: oral pan-JAK inhibitor, 5-10 mg twice daily. The CDR3 runs 15 residues. V lost 2 bases and J lost 5; bases outside the gene matches: 6. CDR1 is SGHTA and CDR2 is FQGTGA in the germline V gene. The source material was CD8+ T cells sorted from blood, sampled at week 24, from a patient treated with tofacitinib. The sequence was obtained from a human donor with alopecia areata. The rearrangement links TRBV7-3 to TRBJ2-1, with 7 bases that match TRBD2. The CDR3 nucleotides are TGTGCCAGCAGCTTATTTGGCGGGGGAGACAATGAGCAGTTCTTC. Its translation is CASSLFGGGDNEQFF.